This T cell receptor (beta chain) was observed in a study of Ad26.COV2.S vaccination and SARS-CoV-2 variants. Findings and caveats of the study: Possibly, TCR breadth and depth analyses underestimated total T cell responses.

On this clone: What it binds is not known.

The treatment is: approximately 18 received Ad26.COV2.S at low or high dose, single or two shots; roughly five received placebo; per-sample allocation not given. The investigators took samples on day 63 after the first vaccine or placebo injection. Boston hosted the donor, who was an adult aged 18-55 years. Its platform was an Ad26 vector, and its expressed antigen was Wuhan-strain SARS-CoV-2 spike. V trimming: 2 bases; J trimming: 0 bases; junction bases outside the gene matches: 4. The CDR3 has 15 amino acids. Germline CDR1 SQVTM, CDR2 ANQGSEA. TCRdb keeps only in-frame clones here, not all; method: immunoSEQ multiplex PCR. The sample includes about 350,000 clones, 80% to 90% of them seen just once.

This sample comprised peripheral blood, obtained in a trial of Ad26.COV2.S vaccine versus placebo. The clonotype comes from a person between 18 and 65 years old who received the Ad26.COV2.S COVID-19 vaccine or a placebo. This chain uses TRBV29-1 with TRBJ2-1, with 7 nucleotides matching TRBD1. In DNA, the CDR3 is TGCAGCGTTGAACCGGGACAGAGCTCCTACAATGAGCAGTTCTTC. It is translated as CSVEPGQSSYNEQFF.